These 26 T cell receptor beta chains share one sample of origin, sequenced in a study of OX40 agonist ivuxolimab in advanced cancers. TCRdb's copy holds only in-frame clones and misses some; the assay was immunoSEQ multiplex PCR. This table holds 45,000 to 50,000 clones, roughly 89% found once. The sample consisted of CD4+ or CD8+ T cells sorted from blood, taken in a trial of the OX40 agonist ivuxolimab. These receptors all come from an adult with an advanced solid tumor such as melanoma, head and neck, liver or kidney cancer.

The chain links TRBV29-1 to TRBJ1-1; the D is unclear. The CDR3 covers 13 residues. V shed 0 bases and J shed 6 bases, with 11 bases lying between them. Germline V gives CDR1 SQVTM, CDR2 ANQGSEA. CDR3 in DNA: TGCAGCGTTGAAGAAGCCCCGTCCCCTGAAGCTTTCTTT. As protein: CSVEEAPSPEAFF.

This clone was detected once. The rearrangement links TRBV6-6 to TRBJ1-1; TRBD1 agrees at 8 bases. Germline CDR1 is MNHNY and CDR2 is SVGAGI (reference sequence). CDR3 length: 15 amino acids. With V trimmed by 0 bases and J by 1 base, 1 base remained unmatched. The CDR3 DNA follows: TGTGCCAGCAGTTACTCGCAGGGGGCGAACACTGAAGCTTTCTTT. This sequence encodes CASSYSQGANTEAFF.

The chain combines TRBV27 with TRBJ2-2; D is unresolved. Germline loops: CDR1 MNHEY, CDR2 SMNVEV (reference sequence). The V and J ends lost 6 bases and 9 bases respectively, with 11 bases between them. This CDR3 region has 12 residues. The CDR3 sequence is CASSLLGRELFF. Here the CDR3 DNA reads TGTGCCAGCAGCCTCTTAGGGAGGGAGCTGTTTTTT.

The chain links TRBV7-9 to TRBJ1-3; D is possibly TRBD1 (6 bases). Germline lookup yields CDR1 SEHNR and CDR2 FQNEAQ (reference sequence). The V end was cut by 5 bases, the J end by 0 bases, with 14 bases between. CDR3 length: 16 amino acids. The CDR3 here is CASSRGTPSSGNTIYF. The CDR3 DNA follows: TGTGCCAGCAGCCGCGGGACACCGAGCTCTGGAAACACCATATATTTT.

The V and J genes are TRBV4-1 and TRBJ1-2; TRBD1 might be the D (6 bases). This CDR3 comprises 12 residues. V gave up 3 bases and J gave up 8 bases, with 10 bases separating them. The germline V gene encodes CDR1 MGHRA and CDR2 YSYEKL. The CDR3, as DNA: TGCGCCAGCAGCCACATTCAGGGGGGCTACACCTTC. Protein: CASSHIQGGYTF.

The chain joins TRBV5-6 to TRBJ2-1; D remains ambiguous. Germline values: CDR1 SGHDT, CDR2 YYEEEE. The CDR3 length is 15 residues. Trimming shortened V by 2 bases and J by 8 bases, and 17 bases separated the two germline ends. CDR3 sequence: CASSFLFGSGDEQFF. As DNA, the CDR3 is TGTGCCAGCAGCTTCCTATTCGGTTCGGGCGATGAGCAGTTCTTC. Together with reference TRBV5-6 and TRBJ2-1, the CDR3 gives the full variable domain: DAGVTQSPTHLIKTRGQQVTLRCSPKSGHDTVSWYQQALGQGPQFIFQYYEEEERQRGNFPDRFSGHQFPNYSSELNVNALLLGDSALYLCASSFLFGSGDEQFFGPGTRLTVL.

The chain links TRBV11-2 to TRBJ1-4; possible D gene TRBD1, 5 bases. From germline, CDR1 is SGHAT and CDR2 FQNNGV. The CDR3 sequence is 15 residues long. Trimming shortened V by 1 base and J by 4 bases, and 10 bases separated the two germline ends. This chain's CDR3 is CASSLGGGYNEKLFF. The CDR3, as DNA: TGTGCCAGCAGCTTAGGTGGGGGATATAATGAAAAACTGTTTTTT.

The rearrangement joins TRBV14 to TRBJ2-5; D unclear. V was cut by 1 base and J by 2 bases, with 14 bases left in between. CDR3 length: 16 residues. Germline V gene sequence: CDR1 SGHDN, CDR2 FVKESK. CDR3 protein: CASSQGLVFGQETQYF. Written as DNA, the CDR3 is TGTGCCAGCAGCCAAGGCCTAGTATTCGGTCAAGAGACCCAGTACTTC.

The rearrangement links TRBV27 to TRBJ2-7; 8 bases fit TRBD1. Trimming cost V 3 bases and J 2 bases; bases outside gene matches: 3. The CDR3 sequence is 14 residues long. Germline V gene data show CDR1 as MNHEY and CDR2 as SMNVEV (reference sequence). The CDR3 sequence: CASSFMTGAYEQYF. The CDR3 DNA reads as TGTGCCAGCAGTTTCATGACAGGGGCCTACGAGCAGTACTTC.

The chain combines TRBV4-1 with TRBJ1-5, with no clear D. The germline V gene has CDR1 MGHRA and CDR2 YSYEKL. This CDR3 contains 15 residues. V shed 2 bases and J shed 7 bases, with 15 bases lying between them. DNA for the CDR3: TGCGCCAGCAGCCAATCCGACGGAGTCTTCCAGCCCCAGCATTTT. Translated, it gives CASSQSDGVFQPQHF.

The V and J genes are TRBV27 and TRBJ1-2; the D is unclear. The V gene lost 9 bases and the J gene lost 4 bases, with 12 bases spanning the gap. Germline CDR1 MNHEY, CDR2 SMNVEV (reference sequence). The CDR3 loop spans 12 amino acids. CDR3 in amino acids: CASRALPYGYTF. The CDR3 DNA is TGTGCCAGTCGTGCTCTACCCTATGGCTACACCTTC.

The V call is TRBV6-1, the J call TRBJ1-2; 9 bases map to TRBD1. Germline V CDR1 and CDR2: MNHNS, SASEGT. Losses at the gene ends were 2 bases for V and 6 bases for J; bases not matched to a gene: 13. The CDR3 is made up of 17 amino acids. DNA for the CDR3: TGTGCCAGCAGTGAAAGGGGGCAGGGACAGGGACGGGATGGCTACACCTTC. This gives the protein CASSERGQGQGRDGYTF.

Written as DNA, the CDR3 is TGTGCCGGCGCGGGTGCGTTCCGGACAGGGGGGAGCAATGAGCAGTTCTTC. This translates into CAGAGAFRTGGSNEQFF. The rearrangement joins TRBV7-9 to TRBJ2-1; 10 bases fit TRBD1. The CDR3 is 17 residues long. Germline-derived CDR1 and CDR2 are SEHNR and FQNEAQ (reference sequence). Germline trimming cut 11 bases from V and 6 bases from J; bases unmatched to any gene: 19.

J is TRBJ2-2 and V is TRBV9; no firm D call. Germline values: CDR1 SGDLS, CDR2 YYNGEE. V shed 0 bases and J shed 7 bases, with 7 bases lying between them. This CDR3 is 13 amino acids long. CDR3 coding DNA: TGTGCCAGCAGCGTAGGCTTGTTCGGGGAGCTGTTTTTT. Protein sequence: CASSVGLFGELFF. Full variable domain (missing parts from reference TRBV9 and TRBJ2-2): DSGVTQTPKHLITATGQRVTLRCSPRSGDLSVYWYQQSLDQGLQFLIQYYNGEERAKGNILERFSAQQFPDLHSELNLSSLELGDSALYFCASSVGLFGELFFGEGSRLTVL.

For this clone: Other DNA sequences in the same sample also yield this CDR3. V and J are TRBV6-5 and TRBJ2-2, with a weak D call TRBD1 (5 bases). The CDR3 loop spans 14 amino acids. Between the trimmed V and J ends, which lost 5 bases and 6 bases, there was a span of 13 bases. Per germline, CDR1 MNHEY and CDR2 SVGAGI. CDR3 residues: CASSIIGAAGELFF. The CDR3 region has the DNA TGTGCCAGCAGTATAATAGGGGCCGCCGGGGAGCTGTTTTTT.

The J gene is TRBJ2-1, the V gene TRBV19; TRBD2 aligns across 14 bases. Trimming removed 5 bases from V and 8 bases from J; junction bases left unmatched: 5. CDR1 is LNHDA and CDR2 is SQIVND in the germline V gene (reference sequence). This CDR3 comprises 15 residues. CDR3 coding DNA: TGTGCCAGTAGTGTTGGGACTAGCGGGAGCCATGAGCAGTTCTTC. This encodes CASSVGTSGSHEQFF.

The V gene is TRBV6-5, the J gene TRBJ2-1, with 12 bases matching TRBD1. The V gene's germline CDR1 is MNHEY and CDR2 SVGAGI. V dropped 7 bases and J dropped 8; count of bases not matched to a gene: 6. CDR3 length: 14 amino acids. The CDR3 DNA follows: TGTGCCAGCACTGGGACAGGGGGCTTCTATGAGCAGTTCTTC. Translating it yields CASTGTGGFYEQFF.

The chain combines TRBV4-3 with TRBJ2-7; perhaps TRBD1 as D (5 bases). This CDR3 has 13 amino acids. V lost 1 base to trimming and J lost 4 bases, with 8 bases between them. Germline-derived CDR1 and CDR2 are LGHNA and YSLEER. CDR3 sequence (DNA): TGCGCCAGCAGCCAAGGACAGTTTTACGAGCAGTACTTC. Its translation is CASSQGQFYEQYF.

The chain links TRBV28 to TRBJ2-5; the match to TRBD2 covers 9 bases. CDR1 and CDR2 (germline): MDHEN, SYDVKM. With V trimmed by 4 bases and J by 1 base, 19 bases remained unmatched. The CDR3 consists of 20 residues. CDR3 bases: TGTGCCAGCAGTTCAAACACCCCTAGCGGGAAAATTTCTAGCCAAGAGACCCAGTACTTC. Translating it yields CASSSNTPSGKISSQETQYF.

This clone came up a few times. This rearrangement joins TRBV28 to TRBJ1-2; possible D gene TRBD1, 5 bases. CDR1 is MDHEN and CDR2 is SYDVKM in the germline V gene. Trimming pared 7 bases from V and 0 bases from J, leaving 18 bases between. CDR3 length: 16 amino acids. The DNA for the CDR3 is TGTGCCAGCACCCTAAGCCGGGACGGTGCTAACTATGGCTACACCTTC. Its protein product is CASTLSRDGANYGYTF.

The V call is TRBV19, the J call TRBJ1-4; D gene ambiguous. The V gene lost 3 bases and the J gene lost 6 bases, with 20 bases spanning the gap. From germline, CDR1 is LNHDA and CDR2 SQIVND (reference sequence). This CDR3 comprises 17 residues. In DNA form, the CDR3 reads TGTGCCAGTAGTATCAGCCCCCCGGCCGAGCCGGATGAAAAACTGTTTTTT. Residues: CASSISPPAEPDEKLFF.

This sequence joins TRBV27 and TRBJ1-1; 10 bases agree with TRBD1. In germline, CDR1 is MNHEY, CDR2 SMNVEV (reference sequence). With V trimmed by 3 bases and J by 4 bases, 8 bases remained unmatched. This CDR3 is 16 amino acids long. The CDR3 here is CASSFIRDRGGTEAFF. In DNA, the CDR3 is TGTGCCAGCAGTTTCATCCGGGACAGGGGCGGCACTGAAGCTTTCTTT.

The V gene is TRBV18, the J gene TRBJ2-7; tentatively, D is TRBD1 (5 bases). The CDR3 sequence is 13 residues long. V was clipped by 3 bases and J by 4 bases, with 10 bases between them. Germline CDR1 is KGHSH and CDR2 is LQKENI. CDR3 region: CASSPGHLYEQYV. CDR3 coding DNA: TGTGCCAGCTCACCTGGACACCTTTACGAGCAGTACGTC.

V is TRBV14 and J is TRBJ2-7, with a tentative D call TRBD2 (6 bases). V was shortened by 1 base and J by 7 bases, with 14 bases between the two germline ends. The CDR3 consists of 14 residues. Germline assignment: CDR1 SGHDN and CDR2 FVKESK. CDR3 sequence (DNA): TGTGCCAGCAGCCAAGTGGGACTCCCTTTGGAGCAGTACTTC. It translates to CASSQVGLPLEQYF.

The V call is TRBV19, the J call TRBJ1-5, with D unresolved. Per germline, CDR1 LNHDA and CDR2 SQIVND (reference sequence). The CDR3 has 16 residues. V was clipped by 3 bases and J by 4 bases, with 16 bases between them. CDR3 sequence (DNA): TGTGCCAGTAGTATTGCTGGACGGGTTGGAAATCAGCCCCAGCATTTT. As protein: CASSIAGRVGNQPQHF. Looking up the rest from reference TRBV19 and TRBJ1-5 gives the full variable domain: DGGITQSPKYLFRKEGQNVTLSCEQNLNHDAMYWYRQDPGQGLRLIYYSQIVNDFQKGDIAEGYSVSREKKESFPLTVTSAQKNPTAFYLCASSIAGRVGNQPQHFGDGTRLSIL.

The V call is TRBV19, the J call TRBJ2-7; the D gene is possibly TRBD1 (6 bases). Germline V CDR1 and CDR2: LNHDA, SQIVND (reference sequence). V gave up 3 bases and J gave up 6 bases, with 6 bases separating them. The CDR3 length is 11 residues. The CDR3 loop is CASSMTGEQYF. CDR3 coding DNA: TGTGCCAGTAGTATGACAGGCGAGCAGTACTTC.